The 12 T cell receptor beta chains given below trace back to one sample, sequenced in a study of blood T cell repertoires in COVID-19 (dated by TCRdb to 2020 to 2021). Receptor amplification or capture employed the immunoSEQ multiplex PCR assay. TCRdb re-hosts the immuneACCESS table, in-frame sequences only. Its copies lack some clones; in the studies checked, an unresolved V gene accounts for under half of them, and the cause for the rest is not known. The sample yields around 300,000 clones; 90% were counted once. 6% to 8% of the sample is in the top ten clones. Sequencing was performed on peripheral blood. The receptors here all came from a woman aged 50 to 60 with COVID-19, enrolled during active disease.

The V and J genes are TRBV5-1 and TRBJ2-3; possible D gene TRBD1, 5 bases. This CDR3 has 12 residues. Germline V gives CDR1 SGHRS, CDR2 YFSETQ. The V gene lost 7 bases and the J gene lost 2 bases, with 8 bases spanning the gap. This chain's CDR3 is CASLGATDTQYF. CDR3 DNA: TGCGCCAGCTTAGGGGCCACAGATACGCAGTATTTT.

This rearrangement joins TRBV10-3 to TRBJ1-2, with a possible D match to TRBD1 (5 bases). Germline-derived CDR1 and CDR2 are ENHRY and SYGVKD. Trimming took 3 bases from V and 5 from J, leaving 10 bases between them. The CDR3 is made up of 13 amino acids. Here the CDR3 DNA reads TGTGCCATCAGTGAAACACCAGGGTATGGCTACACCTTC. This gives the protein CAISETPGYGYTF.

The J gene is TRBJ1-6, the V gene TRBV30, with a weak D call TRBD1 (6 bases). Germline assignment: CDR1 GTSNPN and CDR2 SVGIG (reference sequence). The ends were cut back, 2 bases at V and 9 bases at J, with 14 bases in the middle. CDR3 length: 14 residues. CDR3 loop: CAWSTARGGSPLHF. In DNA, the CDR3 is TGTGCCTGGAGTACTGCCAGGGGCGGTTCACCCCTCCACTTT.

V gene TRBV24-1 combines with J gene TRBJ2-3; D perhaps matches TRBD1 (7 bases). Trimming removed 7 bases at V and 2 bases at J, with 15 bases between. Germline V gives CDR1 KGHDR, CDR2 SFDVKD. There are 15 residues in the CDR3. The CDR3 is CATSPGRGDTDTQYF. In DNA form, the CDR3 reads TGTGCCACCAGCCCTGGCAGGGGGGACACAGATACGCAGTATTTT.

In its sample, this clone was seen a few times. The chain carries TRBV28 and TRBJ2-7; TRBD1 aligns across 7 bases. CDR3 length: 14 residues. The germline gives CDR1 MDHEN, CDR2 SYDVKM. Trimming cost V 5 bases and J 4 bases; bases outside gene matches: 8. CDR3 DNA: TGTGCCAGCAGTCTTCGGGACAGAGTTTACGAGCAGTACTTC. This gives the protein CASSLRDRVYEQYF.

The V and J genes are TRBV2 and TRBJ1-2, with 7 bases fitting TRBD1. This CDR3 spans 11 amino acids. Germline CDR1 and CDR2: SNHLY and FYNNEI. Trimming cost V 4 bases and J 10 bases; bases outside gene matches: 3. The CDR3: CASSATGNYTF. In DNA, the CDR3 is TGTGCCAGCAGTGCGACAGGGAACTACACCTTC.

The chain employs TRBV2 and TRBJ1-5; a possible D gene is TRBD1 (5 bases). The CDR3 totals 16 residues. The V end lost 10 bases, the J end lost 7 bases, and 26 bases lay between the germline ends. The germline V gene has CDR1 SNHLY and CDR2 FYNNEI. As DNA, the CDR3 is TGTGCCACTAAATCGAACCCCCGGGGCGGGGGACAGCCCCAGCATTTT. This translates into CATKSNPRGGGQPQHF. Filled out from reference TRBV2 and TRBJ1-5, the complete variable domain reads EPEVTQTPSHQVTQMGQEVILRCVPISNHLYFYWYRQILGQKVEFLVSFYNNEISEKSEIFDDQFSVERPDGSNFTLKIRSTKLEDSAMYFCATKSNPRGGGQPQHFGDGTRLSIL.

The rearrangement links TRBV2 to TRBJ1-3, with 7 bases fitting TRBD1. This CDR3 has 13 amino acids. After removal of 6 bases from V and 9 bases from J, the junction contained 8 bases not matched to a gene. From germline, CDR1 is SNHLY and CDR2 FYNNEI. CDR3 in amino acids: CASSARQGGTIYF. CDR3 DNA: TGTGCCAGCAGCGCACGACAGGGTGGCACCATATATTTT.

The rearrangement uses TRBV19 and TRBJ2-1, with TRBD2 identical over 13 bases. The CDR3 runs to 16 residues. CDR1 and CDR2 (germline): LNHDA, SQIVND (reference sequence). The J segment lost 6 bases and the V segment lost 4 bases, leaving 6 bases of the junction unmatched. CDR3 nucleotides: TGTGCCAGTAGTAGACTACTAGCGGGAGGGCCCAATGAGCAGTTCTTC. It translates to CASSRLLAGGPNEQFF.

This sequence joins TRBV19 and TRBJ1-1, with 8 bases that match TRBD1. From germline, CDR1 is LNHDA and CDR2 SQIVND (reference sequence). The CDR3 is made up of 16 amino acids. V lost 1 base, J lost 0 bases, and 4 bases stayed unmatched. The CDR3 loop reads CASSIGQGRMNTEAFF. Written as DNA, the CDR3 is TGTGCCAGTAGTATAGGACAGGGGAGAATGAACACTGAAGCTTTCTTT.

The V gene is TRBV30, the J gene TRBJ2-2, with D maybe TRBD2 (6 bases). V lost 0 bases and J 7 bases, leaving 18 bases between the germline ends. Germline V gene sequence: CDR1 GTSNPN, CDR2 SVGIG (reference sequence). The CDR3 has 16 residues. The CDR3 region has the DNA TGTGCCTGGAGTGTGGGGTTATGGAGGGCCGGCGGGGAGCTGTTTTTT. It yields the protein CAWSVGLWRAGGELFF.

This chain uses TRBV10-1 with TRBJ2-7, with 9 nucleotides matching TRBD2. The CDR3 spans 13 residues. Per the germline V gene, CDR1 is WNHNN and CDR2 is SYGVQD (reference sequence). Trimming removed 2 bases from V and 11 bases from J; junction bases left unmatched: 7. The CDR3 here is CASSETRLAEKYF. The CDR3 nucleotides are TGCGCCAGCAGTGAGACCCGACTAGCGGAGAAGTACTTC.